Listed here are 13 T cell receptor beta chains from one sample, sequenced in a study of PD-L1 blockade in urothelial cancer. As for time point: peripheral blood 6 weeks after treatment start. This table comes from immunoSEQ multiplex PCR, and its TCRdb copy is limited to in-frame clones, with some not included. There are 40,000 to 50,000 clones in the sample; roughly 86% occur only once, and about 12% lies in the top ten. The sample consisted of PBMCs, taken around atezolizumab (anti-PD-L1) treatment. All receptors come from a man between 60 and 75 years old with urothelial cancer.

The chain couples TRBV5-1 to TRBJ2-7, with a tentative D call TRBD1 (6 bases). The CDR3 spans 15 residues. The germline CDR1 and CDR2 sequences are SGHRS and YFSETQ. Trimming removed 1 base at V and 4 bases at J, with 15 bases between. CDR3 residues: CASSLRGGQQYEQYF. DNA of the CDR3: TGCGCCAGCAGCTTGAGGGGTGGACAGCAATACGAGCAGTACTTC.

DNA of the CDR3: TGCGCCAGCAGCAAAACCACCGGGACAGTTGCTAATTCACCCCTCCACTTT. It yields the protein CASSKTTGTVANSPLHF. The V and J genes are TRBV5-1 and TRBJ1-6; 7 positions match TRBD1. The CDR3 is made up of 17 amino acids. CDR1 SGHRS and CDR2 YFSETQ come from the germline V gene. Trimming removed 4 bases from V and 6 bases from J; junction bases left unmatched: 13.

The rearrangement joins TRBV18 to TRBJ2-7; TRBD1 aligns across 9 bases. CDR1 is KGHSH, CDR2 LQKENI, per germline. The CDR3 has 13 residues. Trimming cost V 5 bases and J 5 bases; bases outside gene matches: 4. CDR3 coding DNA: TGTGCCAGCTCAACTAGGACAGGGGACGAGCAGTACTTC. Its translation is CASSTRTGDEQYF.

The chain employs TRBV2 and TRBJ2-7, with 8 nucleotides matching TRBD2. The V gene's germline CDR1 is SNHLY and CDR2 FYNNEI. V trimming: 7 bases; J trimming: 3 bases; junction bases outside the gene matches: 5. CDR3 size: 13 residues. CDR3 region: CASNGGGIYEQYF. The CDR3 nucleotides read TGTGCCAGCAACGGCGGGGGGATCTACGAGCAGTACTTC.

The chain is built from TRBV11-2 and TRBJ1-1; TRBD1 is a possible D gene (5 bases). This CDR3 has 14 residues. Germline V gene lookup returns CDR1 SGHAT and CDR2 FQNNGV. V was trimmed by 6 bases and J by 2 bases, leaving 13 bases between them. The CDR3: CASRQDVLNTEAFF. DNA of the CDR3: TGTGCCAGCAGACAGGATGTCCTTAACACTGAAGCTTTCTTT.

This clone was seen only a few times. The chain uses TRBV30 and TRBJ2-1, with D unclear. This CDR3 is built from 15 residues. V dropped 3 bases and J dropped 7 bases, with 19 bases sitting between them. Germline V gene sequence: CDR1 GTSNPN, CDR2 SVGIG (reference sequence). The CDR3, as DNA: TGTGCCTGGAGCTCCCCGGGTGGTTACCAGAATGAGCAGTTCTTC. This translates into CAWSSPGGYQNEQFF.

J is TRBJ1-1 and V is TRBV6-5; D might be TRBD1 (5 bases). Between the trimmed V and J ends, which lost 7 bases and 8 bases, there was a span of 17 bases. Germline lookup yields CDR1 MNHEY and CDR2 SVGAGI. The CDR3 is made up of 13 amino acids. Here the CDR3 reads CASKHQRTSEAFF. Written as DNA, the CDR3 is TGTGCCAGCAAACACCAACGGACATCAGAAGCTTTCTTT.

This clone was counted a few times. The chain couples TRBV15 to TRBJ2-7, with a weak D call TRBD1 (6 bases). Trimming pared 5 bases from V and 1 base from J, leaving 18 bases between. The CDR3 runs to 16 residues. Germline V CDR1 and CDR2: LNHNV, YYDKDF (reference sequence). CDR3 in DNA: TGTGCCACCAGCTTACTCGTATTAGGGGGTTCCTACGAGCAGTACTTC. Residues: CATSLLVLGGSYEQYF.

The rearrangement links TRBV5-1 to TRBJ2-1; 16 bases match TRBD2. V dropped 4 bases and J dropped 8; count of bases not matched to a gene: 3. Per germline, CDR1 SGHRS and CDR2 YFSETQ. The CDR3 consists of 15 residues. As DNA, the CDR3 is TGCGCCAGCAGCCCGGGACTAGCGGGGGGGGATGAGCAGTTCTTC. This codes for CASSPGLAGGDEQFF.

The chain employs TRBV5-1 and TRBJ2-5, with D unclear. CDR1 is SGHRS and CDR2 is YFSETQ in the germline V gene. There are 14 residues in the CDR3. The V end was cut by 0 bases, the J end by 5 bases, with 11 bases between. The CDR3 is CASSLVGRTETQYF. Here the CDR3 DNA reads TGCGCCAGCAGCTTGGTTGGGCGCACGGAGACCCAGTACTTC.

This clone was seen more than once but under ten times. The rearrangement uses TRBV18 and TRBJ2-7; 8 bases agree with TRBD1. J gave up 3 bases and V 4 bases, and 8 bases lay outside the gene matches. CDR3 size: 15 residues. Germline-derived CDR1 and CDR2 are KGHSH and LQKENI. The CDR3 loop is CASSRGTGDFYEQYF. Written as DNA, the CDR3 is TGTGCCAGCTCACGCGGGACAGGCGACTTCTACGAGCAGTACTTC.

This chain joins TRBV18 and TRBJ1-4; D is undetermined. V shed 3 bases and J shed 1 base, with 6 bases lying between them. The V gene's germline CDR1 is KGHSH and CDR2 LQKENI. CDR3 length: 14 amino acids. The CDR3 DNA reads TGTGCCAGCTCACCCAGGCTAACTAATGAAAAACTGTTTTTT. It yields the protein CASSPRLTNEKLFF. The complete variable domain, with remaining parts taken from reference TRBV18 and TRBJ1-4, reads NAGVMQNPRHLVRRRGQEARLRCSPMKGHSHVYWYRQLPEEGLKFMVYLQKENIIDESGMPKERFSAEFPKEGPSILRIQQVVRGDSAAYFCASSPRLTNEKLFFGSGTQLSVL.

CDR3 loop: CASSLGLGQGNYGYTF. CDR3 bases: TGCGCCAGCAGCTTGGGGCTGGGACAGGGTAACTATGGCTACACCTTC. This chain connects TRBV5-1 to TRBJ1-2; 9 bases align to TRBD1. The CDR3 has 16 amino acids. V was pared by 0 bases and J by 1 base, with 4 bases of the junction left unmatched. Looked up from germline, CDR1 is SGHRS and CDR2 is YFSETQ.